The 14 T cell receptor beta chains below come from one sample, sequenced in a study of sequential checkpoint blockade in melanoma. Treatment given: randomized to nivolumab then ipilimumab (arm A) or the reverse (arm B). Sequencing was performed with immunoSEQ multiplex PCR; in TCRdb, only in-frame clones are kept and a portion is missing. Of about 12,000 clones in the sample, roughly 26% were seen once. Material: tumor tissue (inferred from file names), obtained from a patient given nivolumab and ipilimumab in sequence. The receptor set was obtained from a human donor with melanoma.

The V call is TRBV18, the J call TRBJ1-2; D remains unclear. The CDR3 runs to 13 residues. Germline CDR1 KGHSH, CDR2 LQKENI. Trimming shortened V by 3 bases and J by 4 bases, and 9 bases separated the two germline ends. This CDR3 reads CASSPGESYGYTF. The CDR3 nucleotides read TGTGCCAGCTCACCCGGGGAAAGCTATGGCTACACCTTC.

This clone was seen a handful of times. The chain has TRBV7-7 and TRBJ2-5, with D perhaps assigned TRBD1 or TRBD2 (5 bases each). The germline V gene has CDR1 SSHAT and CDR2 FNYEAQ (reference sequence). The CDR3 loop spans 18 amino acids. The V end was cut by 3 bases, the J end by 0 bases, with 20 bases between. CDR3 amino acids: CASSFGGTGCCDQETQYF. As DNA, the CDR3 is TGTGCCAGCAGCTTTGGGGGAACAGGATGCTGCGACCAAGAGACCCAGTACTTC.

The rearrangement joins TRBV19 to TRBJ1-5; 8 bases agree with TRBD1. J lost 3 bases, V lost 0 bases, and 4 bases had no gene match. The CDR3 spans 16 residues. CDR1 is LNHDA, CDR2 SQIVND, per germline (reference sequence). CDR3: CASSIETGVPNQPQHF. CDR3 sequence (DNA): TGTGCCAGTAGTATAGAGACAGGGGTCCCCAATCAGCCCCAGCATTTT.

This clone turned up a few times. V gene TRBV11-3 combines with J gene TRBJ1-6; a weak D match, TRBD1 (5 bases). The length of the CDR3 is 14 residues. CDR1 SGHNT and CDR2 YENEEA come from the germline V gene. V was shortened by 5 bases and J by 10 bases, with 15 bases between the two germline ends. CDR3 coding DNA: TGTGCCAGCAGCCCAAGGGCGGGGCAATCACCCCTCCACTTT. Amino acid sequence: CASSPRAGQSPLHF.

The V gene is TRBV29-1, the J gene TRBJ2-7; 8 positions agree with TRBD2. The germline gives CDR1 SQVTM, CDR2 ANQGSEA. The CDR3 covers 13 residues. The junction had 12 bases not matched to a gene; V was cut back by 7 bases and J by 7 bases. The CDR3, as DNA: TGCAGCGGCGGGGGGACGGGGGCTCAGGAGCAGTACTTC. Residues: CSGGGTGAQEQYF.

By sample share, this clone is medium-sized. The CDR3 loop reads CASSIGTGGYGYTF. The CDR3 DNA follows: TGTGCCAGCAGCATCGGGACAGGGGGGTATGGCTACACCTTC. The V call is TRBV6-8, the J call TRBJ1-2; TRBD1 aligns across 11 bases. V was clipped by 6 bases and J by 5 bases; unmatched bases: 5. In germline, CDR1 is MNHGY, CDR2 SAAAGT. The CDR3 extends over 14 amino acids.

J is TRBJ2-1 and V is TRBV28; 10 nucleotides align to TRBD1. The CDR3 is 14 amino acids. CDR1 is MDHEN and CDR2 is SYDVKM in the germline V gene. Trimming cost V 5 bases and J 4 bases; bases outside gene matches: 2. The CDR3 loop reads CASSGTGVYNEQFF. DNA of the CDR3: TGTGCCAGCAGTGGGACAGGGGTATACAATGAGCAGTTCTTC.

This clone was seen a few times. The chain carries TRBV6-4 and TRBJ2-1, with 7 bases identical to TRBD1. The CDR3 consists of 15 residues. The V gene end was trimmed by 4 bases and the J gene end by 0 bases; junction bases not matched to a gene: 3. Germline assignment: CDR1 MRHNA and CDR2 SNTAGT. The CDR3 nucleotides are TGTGCCAGCAGTGCAAGACAGGGCTCCTACAATGAGCAGTTCTTC. Residues: CASSARQGSYNEQFF.

This clone was seen a few times. The CDR3 sequence is CASQEGAGGPLLQYF. DNA of the CDR3: TGTGCCAGTCAAGAGGGGGCGGGGGGGCCCCTTCTGCAGTATTTT. The chain has TRBV6-8 and TRBJ2-3; 9 bases are shared with TRBD2. Germline CDR1 reads MNHGY; CDR2 reads SAAAGT. The CDR3 totals 15 residues. Germline trimming cut 9 bases from V and 11 bases from J; bases unmatched to any gene: 18.

The chain combines TRBV18 with TRBJ1-2; no reliable D call. Trimming shortened V by 2 bases and J by 0 bases, and 7 bases separated the two germline ends. The germline gives CDR1 KGHSH, CDR2 LQKENI. The CDR3 has 14 residues. This CDR3 reads CASSPVGTNYGYTF. CDR3 coding DNA: TGTGCCAGCTCACCAGTCGGAACTAACTATGGCTACACCTTC.

This clone was observed many times. V is TRBV2 and J is TRBJ2-1; TRBD2 might be the D (6 bases). CDR1 and CDR2 (germline): SNHLY, FYNNEI. Trimming removed 5 bases at V and 0 bases at J, with 20 bases between. The CDR3 spans 18 residues. Written as DNA, the CDR3 is TGTGCCAGCAGTCCCGGAGGGTCAGCAGGCCGCTCCTACAATGAGCAGTTCTTC. It specifies CASSPGGSAGRSYNEQFF. Combining the CDR3 with reference TRBV2 and TRBJ2-1 gives the whole variable domain EPEVTQTPSHQVTQMGQEVILRCVPISNHLYFYWYRQILGQKVEFLVSFYNNEISEKSEIFDDQFSVERPDGSNFTLKIRSTKLEDSAMYFCASSPGGSAGRSYNEQFFGPGTRLTVL.

The rearrangement joins TRBV4-1 to TRBJ2-1, with 7 bases that match TRBD1. Germline CDR1 and CDR2: MGHRA and YSYEKL. The CDR3 loop spans 16 amino acids. J lost 8 bases, V lost 0 bases, and 10 bases had no gene match. CDR3 residues: CASSQEFRGFLDEQFF. The CDR3 DNA reads TGCGCCAGCAGCCAAGAGTTCAGGGGGTTCTTAGATGAGCAGTTCTTC.

The chain joins TRBV6-8 to TRBJ2-1; D is possibly TRBD1 (5 bases). CDR3 length: 14 amino acids. Per germline, CDR1 MNHGY and CDR2 SAAAGT. V was cut by 5 bases and J by 5 bases, with 13 bases left in between. The CDR3 spells CASSQYRLNNEQFF. DNA for the CDR3: TGTGCCAGCAGTCAGTACAGGTTAAACAATGAGCAGTTCTTC.

CDR3: CASSYSLVGSYNSPLHF. CDR3 sequence (DNA): TGTGCCAGCAGTTACTCGCTCGTAGGCTCCTATAATTCACCCCTCCACTTT. This rearrangement joins TRBV6-8 to TRBJ1-6; no firm D call. With 0 bases removed from V and 0 bases from J, the gap between germline ends came to 9 bases. Germline loops: CDR1 MNHGY, CDR2 SAAAGT. The CDR3 sequence is 17 residues long.